These T cell receptor beta chains were read from a single sample in a study of PD-1 blockade in classical Hodgkin lymphoma. Measured with immunoSEQ multiplex PCR; TCRdb has only the in-frame clones, and not every one. The sample consists of 10,000 to 15,000 clones, roughly 84% of them appearing once. The source material was peripheral blood mononuclear cells (PBMCs), sampled at baseline. These receptors came from a human donor with classical Hodgkin lymphoma. The CDR3 runs from the conserved cysteine through the conserved F or W. The D gene is left open where the match is weak. Rows give clone size only sometimes, using once, few, many, or a class for an expanded clone.

TRBJ2-2 TRBV7-2 - - TGTGCCAGCAGCTTAAACTCGAACACCGGGGAGCTGTTTTTT CASSLNSNTGELFF
TRBJ2-6 TRBV2 few - TGTGCCAGCGTCATCTCTGGGGCCAACGTCCTGACTTTC CASVISGANVLTF
TRBJ1-1 TRBV29-1 few - TGCAGCGCCCCGGCCCAGGGAACTGAAGCTTTCTTT CSAPAQGTEAFF
TRBJ2-7 TRBV7-2 - - TGTGCCAGCAGCTTACAGGGTTACGGATACGGCGAGCAGTACTTC CASSLQGYGYGEQYF
TRBJ1-1 TRBV6-1 - - TGTGCCAGCAGCCCGCCGATCCTCACTGAAGCTTTCTTT CASSPPILTEAFF
TRBJ1-5 TRBV6-1 medium-sized TRBD1 TGTGCCAGCAGTGAAGCCTCACAGGGGTTTGGACAGCCCCAGCATTTT CASSEASQGFGQPQHF
TRBJ2-3 TRBV4-1 - TRBD2 TGCGCCAGCAGCCAATCCTTGACTAGCGGGAGATCAGATACGCAGTATTTT CASSQSLTSGRSDTQYF
TRBJ2-6 TRBV4-3 - - TGCGCCAGCAGCCAAGATCCTCAGCGGTGGGGAGTTTCTGGGGCCAACGTCCTGACTTTC CASSQDPQRWGVSGANVLTF
TRBJ1-5 TRBV5-8 - - TGTGCCAGCACCATGGGGGGTTTTGGCAATCAGCCCCAGCATTTT CASTMGGFGNQPQHF
TRBJ1-1 TRBV7-9 - - TGTGCCAGCAGCTTAGTGCAGGGAACAAACACTGAAGCTTTCTTT CASSLVQGTNTEAFF
TRBJ1-4 TRBV19 - - TGTGCCAGTAGCAACTCAGCGGGTATAAATGAAAAACTGTTTTTT CASSNSAGINEKLFF
TRBJ2-1 TRBV7-6 few - TGTGCCAGCAGCTTAGGGGGGACCGCCCTTGATGAGCAGTTCTTC CASSLGGTALDEQFF
TRBJ1-2 TRBV5-5 - - TGTGCCAGCAGCCAGGGAGGAGACTATGGCTACACCTTC CASSQGGDYGYTF
TRBJ1-3 TRBV7-9 - - TGTGCCAGCAGCCAGGGGGGAAACACCATATATTTT CASSQGGNTIYF
TRBJ2-3 TRBV5-1 - - TGCGCCAGCAGATTAGCGAGGAGCACAGATACGCAGTATTTT CASRLARSTDTQYF
TRBJ1-1 TRBV6-6 - - TGTGCCAGCACTCACAGGGTCACTGAAGCTTTCTTT CASTHRVTEAFF
TRBJ1-2 TRBV5-4 - - TGTGCCAGCAGCTTGGCTAGGGAAAAGTATGGCTACACCTTC CASSLAREKYGYTF
TRBJ2-5 TRBV4-1 - TRBD2 TGCGCCAGCAGCCCTCGACTAGCGGGGCAAGAGACCCAGTACTTC CASSPRLAGQETQYF
TRBJ2-7 TRBV28 - TRBD1 TGTGCCAGCACCTCCGGGACAGGGACTACCTACGAGCAGTACTTC CASTSGTGTTYEQYF
TRBJ1-2 TRBV4-3 - - TGCGCCAGCAGCCAAGATCAACGGGGCAACTATGGCTACACCTTC CASSQDQRGNYGYTF
TRBJ1-3 TRBV4-2 - - TGTGCCAGCAGCTTACCCCGGGACAACTCTGGAAACACCATATATTTT CASSLPRDNSGNTIYF
TRBJ2-1 TRBV9 once TRBD2 TGTGCCAGCAGCCCGAGCGGGACTAGCGGGAGACTATATAGGGTCAATGAGCAGTTCTTC CASSPSGTSGRLYRVNEQFF
TRBJ2-1 TRBV19 - TRBD2 TGTGCCAGTAGTATAGTACTAGCGGGAGCAAGGGAGCAGTTCTTC CASSIVLAGAREQFF
TRBJ1-1 TRBV5-1 once - TGCGCCAGCAGCATGGGACCGTCCAGGGGCACTGAAGCTTTCTTT CASSMGPSRGTEAFF
TRBJ1-1 TRBV10-3 - - TGTGCCACCCTGGGGGGGGAGTGGGACACTGAAGCTTTCTTT CATLGGEWDTEAFF
TRBJ1-5 TRBV28 - TRBD1 TGTGCCACCCACGGGGACAGGGAAAATCAGCCCCAGCATTTT CATHGDRENQPQHF
TRBJ1-1 TRBV7-3 - - TGTGCCAGCAGCTTAAGGTGGGGTACTGAAGCTTTCTTT CASSLRWGTEAFF
TRBJ2-2 TRBV6-5 - - TGTGCCAGCAGTTCCCCACCGGTTACGAACACCGGGGAGCTGTTTTTT CASSSPPVTNTGELFF
TRBJ1-5 TRBV5-1 once - TGCGCCAGCAGCCTACAGGGCAATGTTAATCAGCCCCAGCATTTT CASSLQGNVNQPQHF
TRBJ1-2 TRBV6-1 once - TGTGCCAGCAGCGACAGAGGGGTCTATGGCTACACCTTC CASSDRGVYGYTF
TRBJ2-1 TRBV28 - TRBD2 TGTGCCAGCAGTTTGAGAACTAGCGGGATAAAGATAACGAACTCCTACAATGAGCAGTTCTTC CASSLRTSGIKITNSYNEQFF
TRBJ2-3 TRBV9 - TRBD2 TGTGCCAGCAGCGCAGGACTAGCGGGGATGGGGGATACGCAGTATTTT CASSAGLAGMGDTQYF
TRBJ1-1 TRBV29-1 once TRBD1 TGCAGCGCTAAACAGGGGTGGGAGAACACTGAAGCTTTCTTT CSAKQGWENTEAFF
TRBJ1-2 TRBV19 once - TGTGCCAGTAGTCCCATTGATACGGGTGGTTATGGCTACACCTTC CASSPIDTGGYGYTF
TRBJ2-2 TRBV9 - - TGTGCCAGCAGCCAATCAATGTCTTGGCGGGGCTATCGGGCCGGGGAGCTGTTTTTT CASSQSMSWRGYRAGELFF
TRBJ2-1 TRBV19 few TRBD1 TGTGCCAGTAGTATTGGGGACAGGGATCAGTTCTTC CASSIGDRDQFF
TRBJ2-1 TRBV9 - - TGTGCCAGCAGCGTAAGGGGGATCTCCTACAATGAGCAGTTCTTC CASSVRGISYNEQFF
TRBJ2-3 TRBV27 - - TGTGCCAGCAGTTTACGCCGGGGCACAGATACGCAGTATTTT CASSLRRGTDTQYF
TRBJ2-7 TRBV6-6 - TRBD1 TGTGCCAGCAGCCGACAGGGGGTCTACGAGCAGTACTTC CASSRQGVYEQYF
TRBJ2-7 TRBV7-2 - TRBD1 TGTGCCAGCAGTCGGAATCCCGGGACAGACTCCTACGAGCAGTACTTC CASSRNPGTDSYEQYF
TRBJ2-3 TRBV27 - - TGTGCCAGCCGATCTAGCGCTGACACAGATACGCAGTATTTT CASRSSADTDTQYF
TRBJ2-3 TRBV4-3 - - TGCGCCAGCAGCCAAGGTGGGGGGCTGCCAGATACGCAGTATTTT CASSQGGGLPDTQYF